Below, one TCR beta chain is given with its context. The CDR3 length is 12 residues. Trimming removed 4 bases at V and 13 bases at J, with 16 bases between. As processed by the authors: Reference gene primer amplification in the assay estimated nucleated cell counts. Sequencing used immunoSEQ multiplex PCR; TCRdb keeps in-frame clones, though not all of them. V, J and clone size reflect that table, while D and trimming were determined from the DNA. Seen here are some 220,000 clones, 80% to 85% observed once, and the top ten hold about 2.4%. This sample was included in a study of blood T cell repertoires in COVID-19. About the research overall: Italy, Spain and the United States were the sources of the convalescent and acute COVID-19 samples. Sample material is recorded as cDNA or gDNA derived from T cells, B-cell-depleted T cells, or PBMCs.

The origin of this receptor is a woman aged 60-70 years with acute or convalescent COVID-19. Sequencing used peripheral blood. The chain recombines TRBV12-3 or TRBV12-4 with TRBJ1-2; weak D call: TRBD1 (6 bases). CDR3 protein: CASSSGGGVGTF. CDR3 DNA sequence: TGTGCCAGCAGTTCGGGTGGGGGCGTCGGCACCTTC.